The 21 T cell receptor beta chains below all came from one sample that was sequenced in a study of blood T cell repertoires in COVID-19. Profiled with immunoSEQ multiplex PCR; TCRdb holds only in-frame clones, not every one. The table lists 200,000 to 300,000 clones, around 90% of them singletons, with over 6% in the top ten. Material: peripheral blood. Receptors were obtained from a woman aged 65 to 85 with active or convalescent COVID-19.

The chain is built from TRBV3-1 (or the pseudogene TRBV3-2) and TRBJ1-2; no reliable D call. V dropped 4 bases and J dropped 4 bases, with 16 bases sitting between them. Germline V gene data show CDR1 as LGHDT and CDR2 as YNNKEL (reference sequence). The CDR3 sequence is 15 residues long. The CDR3 DNA reads as TGTGCCAGCAGCCCAGTGGGAGAGAGAATCTATGGCTACACCTTC. Protein: CASSPVGERIYGYTF.

Details on this clone: The same CDR3 is also encoded by other DNA sequences in this sample. The rearrangement uses TRBV5-4 and TRBJ1-2, with TRBD1 as a possible D gene (6 bases). The length of the CDR3 is 13 residues. V was pared by 1 base and J by 7 bases, with 11 bases between. Per germline, CDR1 SGHNT and CDR2 YYREEE (reference sequence). The CDR3 loop is CASSLRGGGGYTF. Written as DNA, the CDR3 is TGTGCCAGCAGCTTGAGAGGGGGGGGTGGCTACACCTTC.

The V call is TRBV7-2, the J call TRBJ2-3; possibly TRBD1 for D (5 bases). CDR1 SGHTA and CDR2 FQGNSA come from the germline V gene. The CDR3 is 14 amino acids. V was shortened by 5 bases and J by 0 bases, with 9 bases between the two germline ends. The CDR3 reads CASSARQSTDTQYF. The CDR3 bases are TGTGCCAGCAGCGCCAGACAGAGCACAGATACGCAGTATTTT.

The chain employs TRBV11-2 and TRBJ2-7, with D possibly TRBD2 on 6 matching bases. This CDR3 spans 14 amino acids. The ends were cut back, 0 bases at V and 6 bases at J, with 12 bases in the middle. Germline V gene data show CDR1 as SGHAT and CDR2 as FQNNGV. CDR3 sequence reads: CASSLEAGRREQYF. The DNA of the CDR3 is TGTGCCAGCAGCTTAGAGGCAGGGAGGCGCGAGCAGTACTTC.

J is TRBJ2-3 and V is TRBV6-5; 7 bases are shared with TRBD2. J lost 2 bases, V lost 4 bases, and 6 bases had no gene match. Germline V gene data show CDR1 as MNHEY and CDR2 as SVGAGI. This CDR3 is built from 15 residues. Here the CDR3 DNA reads TGTGCCAGCAGTTCCGGGGGGTCAGTCACAGATACGCAGTATTTT. Encoded protein: CASSSGGSVTDTQYF.

V usage is TRBV29-1 and J usage is TRBJ1-1; no clear D gene. Trimming pared 7 bases from V and 1 base from J, leaving 7 bases between. Germline loops: CDR1 SQVTM, CDR2 ANQGSEA. The CDR3 is 11 amino acids. The CDR3 protein is CSGWQNTEAFF. CDR3 sequence (DNA): TGCAGCGGTTGGCAGAACACTGAAGCTTTCTTT.

This clone turned up a few times. This chain connects TRBV7-3 to TRBJ1-2; possible D gene TRBD1, 5 bases. The length of the CDR3 is 13 residues. Trimming took 5 bases from V and 8 from J, leaving 15 bases between them. The germline V gene encodes CDR1 SGHTA and CDR2 FQGTGA. CDR3 coding DNA: TGTGCCAGCAGCCCGGGGAGGGGAGGCGGCTACACCTTC. This gives the protein CASSPGRGGGYTF.

Details on this clone: Other DNA sequences from this sample encode an identical CDR3 as well. This chain links TRBV5-1 with TRBJ2-7; possibly TRBD2 for D (5 bases). Germline CDR1 and CDR2: SGHRS and YFSETQ. The CDR3 totals 14 residues. V lost 0 bases to trimming and J lost 4 bases, with 11 bases between them. The CDR3 loop is CASSLDRGGYEQYF. The CDR3 bases are TGCGCCAGCAGCTTGGATCGGGGTGGGTACGAGCAGTACTTC.

The V and J genes are TRBV19 and TRBJ2-5; tentatively, D is TRBD1 (6 bases). V gave up 1 base and J gave up 1 base, with 7 bases separating them. The CDR3 contains 14 residues. Germline V gene data show CDR1 as LNHDA and CDR2 as SQIVND (reference sequence). This CDR3 reads CASSIGRGQETQYF. Here the CDR3 DNA reads TGTGCCAGTAGTATAGGCAGGGGCCAAGAGACCCAGTACTTC.

In the case of this clone: This may be a read error: a much more frequent sequence differs by one nucleotide. At the DNA level, this CDR3 is encoded by other sequences in the same sample as well. This rearrangement joins TRBV12-3 or TRBV12-4 to TRBJ2-7; D not certain. V dropped 6 bases and J dropped 0 bases, with 3 bases sitting between them. The CDR3 loop spans 11 amino acids. CDR3 loop: CASSVSYEQYF. The CDR3 nucleotides read TGTGCCAGCAGCGTCTCCTACGAGCAGTACTTC.

The chain joins TRBV11-3 to TRBJ2-1; maybe TRBD2 (5 bases). V lost 1 base and J 11 bases, leaving 15 bases between the germline ends. The CDR3 runs to 14 residues. Germline CDR1 is SGHNT and CDR2 is YENEEA. The CDR3 DNA follows: TGTGCCAGCAGCTTAGCTGGCCTAGCAATGAAGCAGTTCTTC. This sequence encodes CASSLAGLAMKQFF. The full variable domain, completed using reference TRBV11-3 and TRBJ2-1, is EAGVVQSPRYKIIEKKQPVAFWCNPISGHNTLYWYLQNLGQGPELLIRYENEEAVDDSQLPKDRFSAERLKGVDSTLKIQPAELGDSAVYLCASSLAGLAMKQFFGPGTRLTVL.

The CDR3 reads CASSSFYEQYF. In DNA form, the CDR3 reads TGTGCCAGCAGCTCTTTCTACGAGCAGTACTTC. The chain has TRBV11-2 and TRBJ2-7; D is unresolved. Germline assignment: CDR1 SGHAT and CDR2 FQNNGV. This CDR3 contains 11 residues. V lost 4 bases, J lost 3 bases, and 4 bases lay in between.

V is TRBV6-1 and J is TRBJ1-6; D possibly corresponds to TRBD1 (5 bases). Germline V gene sequence: CDR1 MNHNS, CDR2 SASEGT. CDR3 length equals 13 residues. V lost 6 bases to trimming and J lost 6 bases, with 9 bases between them. The CDR3 is CASSRRGNSPLHF. The CDR3 nucleotides are TGTGCCAGCAGCCGGAGGGGTAATTCACCCCTCCACTTT.

As DNA, the CDR3 is TGTGCCAGCAGCGTAGGGCAGGGGCGTGAAAAACTGTTTTTT. It yields the protein CASSVGQGREKLFF. The chain joins TRBV9 to TRBJ1-4, with TRBD1 as a possible D gene (6 bases). CDR1 is SGDLS, CDR2 YYNGEE, per germline. This CDR3 has 14 amino acids. Trimming took 0 bases from V and 7 from J, leaving 10 bases between them.

The rearrangement joins TRBV9 to TRBJ1-5; D call uncertain. V lost 7 bases, J lost 3 bases, and 8 bases lay in between. The germline gives CDR1 SGDLS, CDR2 YYNGEE. This CDR3 is 12 amino acids long. This chain's CDR3 is CASRRDNQPQHF. CDR3 DNA: TGTGCCAGCCGGAGGGACAATCAGCCCCAGCATTTT.

V usage is TRBV11-3 and J usage is TRBJ1-1; 7 bases fit TRBD1. V was clipped by 5 bases and J by 5 bases; unmatched bases: 8. This CDR3 contains 14 residues. Per the germline V gene, CDR1 is SGHNT and CDR2 is YENEEA. The CDR3, as DNA: TGTGCCAGCAGCCCAAGACAGGGTAGTACTGAAGCTTTCTTT. Translating it yields CASSPRQGSTEAFF.

This chain joins TRBV19 and TRBJ1-4; D is undetermined. The CDR3 is made up of 14 amino acids. The ends were cut back, 8 bases at V and 8 bases at J, with 18 bases in the middle. Germline V gives CDR1 LNHDA, CDR2 SQIVND (reference sequence). In DNA, the CDR3 is TGTGCCAGTGTTGAGCAAGGAGCGGGCGAAAAACTGTTTTTT. It yields the protein CASVEQGAGEKLFF. Together with reference TRBV19 and TRBJ1-4, the CDR3 gives the full variable domain: DGGITQSPKYLFRKEGQNVTLSCEQNLNHDAMYWYRQDPGQGLRLIYYSQIVNDFQKGDIAEGYSVSREKKESFPLTVTSAQKNPTAFYLCASVEQGAGEKLFFGSGTQLSVL.

The chain is built from TRBV12-3 or TRBV12-4 and TRBJ2-1, with D possibly being TRBD1 (6 bases). The CDR3 loop spans 12 amino acids. The V end was cut by 4 bases, the J end by 8 bases, with 9 bases between. The CDR3 here is CASSYGGYEQFF. The CDR3 DNA is TGTGCCAGCAGTTATGGGGGCTATGAGCAGTTCTTC.

The chain is built from TRBV5-5 and TRBJ2-1; 9 nucleotides line up with TRBD2. With 1 base clipped from V and 7 bases from J, the junction kept 15 bases outside the gene matches. This CDR3 is 18 amino acids long. Germline V lookup: CDR1 SGHKS, CDR2 YYEKEE (reference sequence). Here the CDR3 DNA reads TGTGCCAGCAGCTTGATTCCGGGACTAGCAAATATAGTAAATGAGCAGTTCTTC. Translating it yields CASSLIPGLANIVNEQFF. Filled out from reference TRBV5-5 and TRBJ2-1, the complete variable domain reads DAGVTQSPTHLIKTRGQQVTLRCSPISGHKSVSWYQQVLGQGPQFIFQYYEKEERGRGNFPDRFSARQFPNYSSELNVNALLLGDSALYLCASSLIPGLANIVNEQFFGPGTRLTVL.

The chain employs TRBV6-5 and TRBJ2-5, with 7 bases fitting TRBD2. After removal of 0 bases from V and 5 bases from J, the junction contained 6 bases not matched to a gene. CDR1 is MNHEY and CDR2 is SVGAGI in the germline V gene. The CDR3 runs 15 residues. DNA of the CDR3: TGTGCCAGCAGTTACTCGCCCGGGGGGTGGGAGACCCAGTACTTC. Residues: CASSYSPGGWETQYF.

The chain employs TRBV10-1 and TRBJ2-3; the match to TRBD2 covers 11 bases. The V gene's germline CDR1 is WNHNN and CDR2 SYGVQD (reference sequence). V was clipped by 5 bases and J by 1 base; unmatched bases: 2. The CDR3 contains 15 residues. CDR3 nucleotide sequence: TGCGCCAGCAGTCCGACTAGCGGGGGCACAGATACGCAGTATTTT. The encoded protein is CASSPTSGGTDTQYF.